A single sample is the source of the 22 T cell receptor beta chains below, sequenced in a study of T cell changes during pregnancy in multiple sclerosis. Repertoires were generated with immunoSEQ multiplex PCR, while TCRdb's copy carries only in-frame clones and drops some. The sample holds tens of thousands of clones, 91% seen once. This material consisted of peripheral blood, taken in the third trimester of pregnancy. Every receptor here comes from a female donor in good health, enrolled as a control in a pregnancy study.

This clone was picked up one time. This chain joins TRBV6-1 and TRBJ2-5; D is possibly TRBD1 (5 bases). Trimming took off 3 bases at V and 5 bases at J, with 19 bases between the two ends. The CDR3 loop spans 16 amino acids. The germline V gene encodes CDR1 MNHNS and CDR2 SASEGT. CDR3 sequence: CASSEGMGQGSETQYF. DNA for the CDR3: TGTGCCAGCAGTGAGGGAATGGGGCAGGGCTCGGAGACCCAGTACTTC.

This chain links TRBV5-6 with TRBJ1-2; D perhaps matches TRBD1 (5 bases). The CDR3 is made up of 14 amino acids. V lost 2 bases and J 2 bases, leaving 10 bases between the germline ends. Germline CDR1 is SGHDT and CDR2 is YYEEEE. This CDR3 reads CASSFRGGNYGYTF. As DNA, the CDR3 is TGTGCCAGCAGCTTTAGGGGAGGCAACTATGGCTACACCTTC.

CDR3 in amino acids: CASSVDPRGYEQYF. The CDR3 nucleotides read TGTGCCAGCAGCGTAGATCCCCGCGGTTACGAGCAGTACTTC. This chain joins TRBV9 and TRBJ2-7, with unresolved D. Germline assignment: CDR1 SGDLS and CDR2 YYNGEE. Trimming removed 0 bases at V and 4 bases at J, with 11 bases between. This CDR3 spans 14 amino acids.

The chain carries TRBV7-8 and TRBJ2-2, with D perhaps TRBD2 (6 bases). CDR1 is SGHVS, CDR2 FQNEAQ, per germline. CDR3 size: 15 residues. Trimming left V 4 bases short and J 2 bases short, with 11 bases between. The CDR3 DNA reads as TGTGCCAGCAGCTACCGACTAGAAAACACCGGGGAGCTGTTTTTT. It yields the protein CASSYRLENTGELFF. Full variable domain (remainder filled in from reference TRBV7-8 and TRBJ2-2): GAGVSQSPRYKVAKRGQDVALRCDPISGHVSLFWYQQALGQGPEFLTYFQNEAQLDKSGLPSDRFFAERPEGSVSTLKIQRTQQEDSAVYLCASSYRLENTGELFFGEGSRLTVL.

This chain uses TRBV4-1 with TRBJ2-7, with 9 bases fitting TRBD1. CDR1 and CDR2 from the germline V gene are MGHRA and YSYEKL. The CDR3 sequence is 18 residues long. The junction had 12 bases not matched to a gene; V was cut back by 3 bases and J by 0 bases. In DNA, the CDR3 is TGCGCCAGCAGCCACCCCGGGACAGGGACCATTGTCTCCTACGAGCAGTACTTC. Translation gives CASSHPGTGTIVSYEQYF.

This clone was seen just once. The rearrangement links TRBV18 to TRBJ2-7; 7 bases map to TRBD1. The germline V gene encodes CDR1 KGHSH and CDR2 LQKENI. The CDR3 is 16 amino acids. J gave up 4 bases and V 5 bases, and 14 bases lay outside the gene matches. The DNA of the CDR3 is TGTGCCAGCTCATCGACGATAATAGGGACAGAATACGAGCAGTACTTC. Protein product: CASSSTIIGTEYEQYF.

CDR3 in amino acids: CASSMGQGAGEKLFF. The CDR3 region has the DNA TGTGCCAGCAGCATGGGACAGGGGGCGGGTGAAAAACTGTTTTTT. V usage is TRBV7-9 and J usage is TRBJ1-4; 12 bases are a match to TRBD1. This CDR3 is built from 15 residues. The trim removed 5 bases at V and 7 bases at J, leaving 5 bases unmatched. Per germline, CDR1 SEHNR and CDR2 FQNEAQ (reference sequence).

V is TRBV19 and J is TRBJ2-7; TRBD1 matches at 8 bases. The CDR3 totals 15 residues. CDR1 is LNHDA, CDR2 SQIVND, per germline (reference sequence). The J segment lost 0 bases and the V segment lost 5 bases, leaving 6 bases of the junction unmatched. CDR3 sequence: CASSASGGSSYEQYF. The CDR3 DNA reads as TGTGCCAGTAGTGCATCAGGGGGCAGCTCCTACGAGCAGTACTTC.

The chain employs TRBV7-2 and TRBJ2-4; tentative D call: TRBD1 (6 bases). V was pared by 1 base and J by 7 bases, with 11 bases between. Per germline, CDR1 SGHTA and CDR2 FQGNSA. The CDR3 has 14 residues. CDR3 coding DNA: TGTGCCAGCAGCTTAGGGACAGCAGATAACATTCAGTACTTC. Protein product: CASSLGTADNIQYF.

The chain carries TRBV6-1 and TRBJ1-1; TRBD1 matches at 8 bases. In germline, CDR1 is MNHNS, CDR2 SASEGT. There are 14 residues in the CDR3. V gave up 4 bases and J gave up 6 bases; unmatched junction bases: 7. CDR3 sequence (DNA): TGTGCCAGCAGTGTGGAACAGGGGGTTGCTGAAGCTTTCTTT. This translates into CASSVEQGVAEAFF.

CDR3 sequence: CASSSPGRRFYTF. In nucleotides, the CDR3 is TGTGCCAGCAGCTCTCCGGGAAGACGATTCTACACCTTC. The rearrangement links TRBV28 to TRBJ1-2, with D unresolved. The CDR3 covers 13 residues. V lost 6 bases and J 10 bases, leaving 18 bases between the germline ends. Looked up from germline, CDR1 is MDHEN and CDR2 is SYDVKM.

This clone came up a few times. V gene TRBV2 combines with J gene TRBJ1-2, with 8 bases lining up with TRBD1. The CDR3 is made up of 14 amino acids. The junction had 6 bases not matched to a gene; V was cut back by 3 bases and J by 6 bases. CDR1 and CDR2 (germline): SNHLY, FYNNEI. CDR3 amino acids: CASSEVTGVHGYTF. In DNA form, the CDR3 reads TGTGCCAGCAGTGAGGTGACAGGGGTCCATGGCTACACCTTC.

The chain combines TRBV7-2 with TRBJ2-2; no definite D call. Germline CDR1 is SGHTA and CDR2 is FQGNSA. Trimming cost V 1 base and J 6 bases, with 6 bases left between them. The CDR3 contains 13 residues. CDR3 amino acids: CASSLGRAGELFF. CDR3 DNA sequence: TGTGCCAGCAGCTTAGGTCGGGCCGGGGAGCTGTTTTTT.

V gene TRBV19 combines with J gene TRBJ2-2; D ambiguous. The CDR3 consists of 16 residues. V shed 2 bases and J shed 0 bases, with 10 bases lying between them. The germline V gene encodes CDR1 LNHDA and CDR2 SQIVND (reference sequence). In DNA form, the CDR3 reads TGTGCCAGTAGTATAAACAGATACGCGAACACCGGGGAGCTGTTTTTT. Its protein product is CASSINRYANTGELFF.

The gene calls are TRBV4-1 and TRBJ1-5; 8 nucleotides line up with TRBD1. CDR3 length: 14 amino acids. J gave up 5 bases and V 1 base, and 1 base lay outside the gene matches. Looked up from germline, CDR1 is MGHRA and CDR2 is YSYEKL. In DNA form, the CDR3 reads TGCGCCAGCAGCCAAGGGACAGGGTATCAGCCCCAGCATTTT. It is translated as CASSQGTGYQPQHF.

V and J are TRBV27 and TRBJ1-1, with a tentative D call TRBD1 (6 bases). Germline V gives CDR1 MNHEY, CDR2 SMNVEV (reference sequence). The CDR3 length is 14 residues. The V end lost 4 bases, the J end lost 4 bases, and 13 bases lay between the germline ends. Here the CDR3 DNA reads TGTGCCAGCAGTTCCGCCCAAGGGGGCACTGAAGCTTTCTTT. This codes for CASSSAQGGTEAFF.

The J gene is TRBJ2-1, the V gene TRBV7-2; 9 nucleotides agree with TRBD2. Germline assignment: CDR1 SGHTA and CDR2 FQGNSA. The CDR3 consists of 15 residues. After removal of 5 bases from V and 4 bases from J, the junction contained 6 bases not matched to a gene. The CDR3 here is CASSTLAGAYNEQFF. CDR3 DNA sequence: TGTGCCAGCAGCACACTAGCGGGCGCATACAATGAGCAGTTCTTC.

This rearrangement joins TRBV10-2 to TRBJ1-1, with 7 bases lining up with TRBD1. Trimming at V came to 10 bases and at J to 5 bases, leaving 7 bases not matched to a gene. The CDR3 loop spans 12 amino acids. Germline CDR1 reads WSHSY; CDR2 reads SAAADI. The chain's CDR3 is CATAAGGTEAFF. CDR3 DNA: TGCGCCACCGCGGCAGGGGGAACTGAAGCTTTCTTT.

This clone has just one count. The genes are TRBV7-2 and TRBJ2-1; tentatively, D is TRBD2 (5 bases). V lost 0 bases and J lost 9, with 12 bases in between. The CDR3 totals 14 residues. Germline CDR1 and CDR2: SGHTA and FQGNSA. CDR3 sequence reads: CASSLAPSSGEQFF. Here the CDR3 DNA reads TGTGCCAGCAGCTTAGCTCCTAGCTCTGGTGAGCAGTTCTTC.

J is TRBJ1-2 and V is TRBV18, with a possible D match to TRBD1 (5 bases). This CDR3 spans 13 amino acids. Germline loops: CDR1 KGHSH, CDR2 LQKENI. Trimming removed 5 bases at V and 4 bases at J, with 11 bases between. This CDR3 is CASSDGGGYGYTF. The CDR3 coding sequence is TGTGCCAGCTCAGATGGGGGAGGCTATGGCTACACCTTC. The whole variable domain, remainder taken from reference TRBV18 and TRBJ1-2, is NAGVMQNPRHLVRRRGQEARLRCSPMKGHSHVYWYRQLPEEGLKFMVYLQKENIIDESGMPKERFSAEFPKEGPSILRIQQVVRGDSAAYFCASSDGGGYGYTFGSGTRLTVV.

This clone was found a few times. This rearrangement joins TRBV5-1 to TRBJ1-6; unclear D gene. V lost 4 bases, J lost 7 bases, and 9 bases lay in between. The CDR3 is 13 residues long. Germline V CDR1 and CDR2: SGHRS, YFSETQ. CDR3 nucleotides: TGCGCCAGCAGCCCAGATACAAATTCACCCCTCCACTTT. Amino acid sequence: CASSPDTNSPLHF.

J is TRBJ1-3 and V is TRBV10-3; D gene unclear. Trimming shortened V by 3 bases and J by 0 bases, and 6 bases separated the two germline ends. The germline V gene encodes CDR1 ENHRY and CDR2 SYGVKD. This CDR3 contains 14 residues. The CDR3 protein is CAISEESSGNTIYF. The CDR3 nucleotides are TGTGCCATCAGTGAAGAGAGCTCTGGAAACACCATATATTTT.